The present T cell receptor beta chain was sequenced within a study of cytomegalovirus exposure and HLA in healthy donors. The V end lost 4 bases, the J end lost 2 bases, and 5 bases lay between the germline ends. This CDR3 region has 12 residues. The germline V gene has CDR1 SGHRS and CDR2 YFSETQ. Primers: 60 Vbeta forward and 13 Jbeta reverse. Using immunoSEQ multiplex PCR, the repertoire was profiled, and TCRdb retains in-frame clones only, with some absent. The sample lists around 150,000 clones, roughly three quarters occurring once. The chain employs TRBV5-1 and TRBJ2-3; unclear D gene. The sample taken for sequencing was PBMCs. This clonotype was obtained from a man aged 30 to 45 in good health and CMV-seronegative. CDR3 sequence reads: CASSVNTDTQYF. CDR3 nucleotide sequence: TGCGCCAGCAGCGTTAACACAGATACGCAGTATTTT.